This T cell receptor beta chain was captured by sequencing in a study of blood T cell repertoires in COVID-19. Study overall: The United States, Italy and Spain provided the acute and convalescent COVID-19 samples. T cells, B-cell-depleted T cells, or PBMCs supplied cDNA or gDNA.

Measured with immunoSEQ multiplex PCR; TCRdb has only the in-frame clones, and not every one. Of more than 200,000 clones in the sample, about 90% were seen once. The CDR3 runs to 16 residues. Germline CDR1 is MGHRA and CDR2 is YSYEKL. V was cut by 1 base and J by 0 bases, with 12 bases left in between. The TCR originated in a woman aged 55-69 years with acute or convalescent COVID-19. Sequenced material: peripheral blood. The V and J genes are TRBV4-1 and TRBJ1-1; no clear D. CDR3 in DNA: TGCGCCAGCAGCCAAGTATCGGGTCTGATGAACACTGAAGCTTTCTTT. Protein product: CASSQVSGLMNTEAFF.